This T cell receptor beta chain was found in a study of glioma-infiltrating T cells after dendritic cell vaccination. This clone came up a few times. CDR3 length: 16 residues. Germline-derived CDR1 and CDR2 are MNHEY and SMNVEV (reference sequence). Germline trimming cut 5 bases from V and 0 bases from J; bases unmatched to any gene: 4. Time point here: after dendritic cell vaccination, including at tumor progression/relapse. Only in-frame clones appear in the TCRdb table, and some are missing; sequencing was by immunoSEQ multiplex PCR. The sample records 91,000 or so clones, around 80% being singletons.

Source: blood, taken after dendritic cell vaccination. This chain connects TRBV27 to TRBJ2-6; 7 nucleotides line up with TRBD1. This sequence originates from a human donor with glioblastoma. The CDR3 region is CASSQGQFSGANVLTF. Written as DNA, the CDR3 is TGTGCCAGCAGTCAGGGACAGTTCTCTGGGGCCAACGTCCTGACTTTC.